The entry below gives a single T cell receptor (beta chain) sequence along with its context. What it binds is not known. The PCR used 60 Vbeta and 13 Jbeta primers. Sequencing was performed with immunoSEQ multiplex PCR; in TCRdb, only in-frame clones are kept and a portion is missing. The sample yields almost 200,000 clones, 70% to 90% seen once. These data belong to a study of cytomegalovirus exposure and HLA in healthy donors. Study details: Clustering assigned around 77% of the approximately 400 genotyped donors to the Caucasian-associated ancestry cluster.

The study, taken as a whole, reports: Apart from CMV serostatus, no immune exposure information was available. An ancestry cluster, one associated with Asian ancestry, reportedly showed fewer N-insertions than the roughly 670-donor mean in a later analysis. In all likelihood, a cluster of highly shared sequence variants was a sequencing artifact.

The CDR3 sequence is 12 residues long. Germline CDR1 reads MDHEN; CDR2 reads SYDVKM. V was pared by 2 bases and J by 11 bases, with 12 bases between. The rearrangement links TRBV28 to TRBJ1-2; a weak D match, TRBD1 (5 bases). The sample taken for sequencing was PBMCs. The sequence derives from a woman aged 50 to 60 in good health and CMV-seronegative. The CDR3 region has the DNA TGTGCCAGCAGTTTACTGACAGCTGGGTACACCTTC. Protein sequence: CASSLLTAGYTF.